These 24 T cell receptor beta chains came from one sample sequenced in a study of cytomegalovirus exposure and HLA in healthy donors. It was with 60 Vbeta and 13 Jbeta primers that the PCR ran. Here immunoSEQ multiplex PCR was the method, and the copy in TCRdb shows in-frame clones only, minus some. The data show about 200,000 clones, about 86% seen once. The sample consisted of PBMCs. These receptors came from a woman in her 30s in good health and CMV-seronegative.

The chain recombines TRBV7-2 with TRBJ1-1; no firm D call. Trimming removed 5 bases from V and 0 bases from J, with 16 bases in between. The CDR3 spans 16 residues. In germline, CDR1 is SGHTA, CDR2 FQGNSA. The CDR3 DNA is TGTGCCAGCAGCGGCCTGGTAGCGGGTGTGAACACTGAAGCTTTCTTT. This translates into CASSGLVAGVNTEAFF.

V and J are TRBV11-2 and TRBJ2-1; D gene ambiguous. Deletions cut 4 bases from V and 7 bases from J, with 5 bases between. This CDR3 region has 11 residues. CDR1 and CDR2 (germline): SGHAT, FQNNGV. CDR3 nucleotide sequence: TGTGCCAGCAGCTCCAGGAATGAGCAGTTCTTC. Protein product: CASSSRNEQFF.

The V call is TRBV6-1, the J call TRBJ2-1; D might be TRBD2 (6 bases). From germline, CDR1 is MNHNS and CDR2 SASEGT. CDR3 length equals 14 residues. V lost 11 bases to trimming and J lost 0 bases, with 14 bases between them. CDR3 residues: CAAKGGTSYNEQFF. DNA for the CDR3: TGTGCCGCTAAGGGCGGGACCTCCTACAATGAGCAGTTCTTC.

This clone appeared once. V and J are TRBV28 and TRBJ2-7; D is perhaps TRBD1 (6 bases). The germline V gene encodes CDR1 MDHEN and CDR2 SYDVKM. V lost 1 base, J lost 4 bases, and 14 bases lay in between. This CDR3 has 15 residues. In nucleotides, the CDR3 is TGTGCCAGCAGTTTATCACCCCAGGGGTCATACGAGCAGTACTTC. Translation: CASSLSPQGSYEQYF.

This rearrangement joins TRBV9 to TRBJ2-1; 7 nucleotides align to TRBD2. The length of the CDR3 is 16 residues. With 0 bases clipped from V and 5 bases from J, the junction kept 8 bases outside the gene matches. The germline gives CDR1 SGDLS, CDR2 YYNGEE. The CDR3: CASSVVRSSGHNEQFF. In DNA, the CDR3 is TGTGCCAGCAGCGTAGTTAGGTCTAGCGGCCACAATGAGCAGTTCTTC.

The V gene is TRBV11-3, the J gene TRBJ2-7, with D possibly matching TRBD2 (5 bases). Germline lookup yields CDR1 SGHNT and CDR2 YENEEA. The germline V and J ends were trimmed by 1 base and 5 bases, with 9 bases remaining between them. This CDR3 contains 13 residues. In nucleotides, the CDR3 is TGTGCCAGCAGCTTAGTACGGGGTGACGAGCAGTACTTC. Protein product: CASSLVRGDEQYF.

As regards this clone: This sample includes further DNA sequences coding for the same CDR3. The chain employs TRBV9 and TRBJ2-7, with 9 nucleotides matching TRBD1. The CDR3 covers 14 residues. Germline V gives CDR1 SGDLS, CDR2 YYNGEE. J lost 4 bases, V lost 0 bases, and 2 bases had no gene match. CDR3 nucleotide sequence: TGTGCCAGCAGCGTAGGTGACAGGGGGTACGAGCAGTACTTC. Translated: CASSVGDRGYEQYF.

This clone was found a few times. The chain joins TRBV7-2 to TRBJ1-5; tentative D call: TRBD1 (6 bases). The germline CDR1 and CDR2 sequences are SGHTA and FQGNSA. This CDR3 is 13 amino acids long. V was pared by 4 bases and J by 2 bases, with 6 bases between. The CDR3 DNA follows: TGTGCCAGCAGCTACAGGGGCAATCAGCCCCAGCATTTT. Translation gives CASSYRGNQPQHF. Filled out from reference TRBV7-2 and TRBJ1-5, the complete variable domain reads GAGVSQSPSNKVTEKGKDVELRCDPISGHTALYWYRQSLGQGLEFLIYFQGNSAPDKSGLPSDRFSAERTGGSVSTLTIQRTQQEDSAVYLCASSYRGNQPQHFGDGTRLSIL.

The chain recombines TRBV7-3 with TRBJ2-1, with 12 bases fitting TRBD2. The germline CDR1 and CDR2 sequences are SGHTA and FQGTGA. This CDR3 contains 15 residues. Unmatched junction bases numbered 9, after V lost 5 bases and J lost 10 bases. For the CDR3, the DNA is TGTGCCAGCAGCCCTCTAGCGGGAGGGCCTCGGGAGCAGTTCTTC. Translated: CASSPLAGGPREQFF.

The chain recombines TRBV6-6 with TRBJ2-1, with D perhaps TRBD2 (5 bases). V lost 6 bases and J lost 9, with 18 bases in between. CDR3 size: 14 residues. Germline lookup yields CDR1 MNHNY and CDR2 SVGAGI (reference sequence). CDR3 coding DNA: TGTGCCAGCAGCTCGGGTCAATTCCGGGGTGAGCAGTTCTTC. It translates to CASSSGQFRGEQFF.

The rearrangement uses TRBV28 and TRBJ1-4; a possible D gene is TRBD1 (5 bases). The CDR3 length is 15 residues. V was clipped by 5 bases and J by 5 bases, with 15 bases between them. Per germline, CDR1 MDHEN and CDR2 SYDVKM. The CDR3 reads CASSIPGAENEKLFF. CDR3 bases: TGTGCCAGCAGTATACCTGGGGCCGAGAATGAAAAACTGTTTTTT.

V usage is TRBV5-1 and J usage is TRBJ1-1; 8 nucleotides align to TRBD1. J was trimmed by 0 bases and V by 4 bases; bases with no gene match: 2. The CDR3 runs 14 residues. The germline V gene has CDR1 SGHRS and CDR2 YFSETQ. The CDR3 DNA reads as TGCGCCAGCAGCAGGGACAGGATGAACACTGAAGCTTTCTTT. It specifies CASSRDRMNTEAFF.

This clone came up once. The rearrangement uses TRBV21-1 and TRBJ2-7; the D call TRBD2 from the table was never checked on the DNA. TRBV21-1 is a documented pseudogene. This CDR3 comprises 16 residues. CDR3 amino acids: CASSGLRGGPEWEQYF. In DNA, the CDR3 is TGTGCCAGCAGCGGCCTAAGGGGAGGGCCAGAATGGGAGCAGTACTTC.

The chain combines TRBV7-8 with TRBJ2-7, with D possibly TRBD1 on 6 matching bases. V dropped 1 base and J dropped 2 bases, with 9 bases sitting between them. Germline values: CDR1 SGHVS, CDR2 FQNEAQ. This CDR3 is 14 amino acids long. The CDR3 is CASSLDRATYEQYF. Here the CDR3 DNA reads TGTGCCAGCAGCTTAGACAGGGCCACCTACGAGCAGTACTTC.

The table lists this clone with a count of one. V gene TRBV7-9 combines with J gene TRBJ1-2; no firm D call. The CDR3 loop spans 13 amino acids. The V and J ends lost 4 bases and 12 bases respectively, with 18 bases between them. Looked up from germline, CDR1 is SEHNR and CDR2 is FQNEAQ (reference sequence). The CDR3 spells CASSSLGESINTF. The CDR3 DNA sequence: TGTGCCAGCAGCTCCCTCGGGGAGTCCATAAACACCTTC.

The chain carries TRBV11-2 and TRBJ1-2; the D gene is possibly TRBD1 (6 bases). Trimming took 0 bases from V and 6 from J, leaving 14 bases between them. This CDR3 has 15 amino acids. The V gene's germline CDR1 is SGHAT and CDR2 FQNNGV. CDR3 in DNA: TGTGCCAGCAGCTTAGACAGGGGTCGTGTGGATGGCTACACCTTC. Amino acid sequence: CASSLDRGRVDGYTF.

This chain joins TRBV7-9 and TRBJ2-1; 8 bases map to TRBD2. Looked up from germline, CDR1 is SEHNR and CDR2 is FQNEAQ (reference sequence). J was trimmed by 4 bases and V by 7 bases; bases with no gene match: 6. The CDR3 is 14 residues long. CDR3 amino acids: CASNLASGYNEQFF. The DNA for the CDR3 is TGTGCCAGCAACCTGGCTAGCGGGTACAATGAGCAGTTCTTC. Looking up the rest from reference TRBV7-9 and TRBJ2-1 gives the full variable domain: DTGVSQNPRHKITKRGQNVTFRCDPISEHNRLYWYRQTLGQGPEFLTYFQNEAQLEKSRLLSDRFSAERPKGSFSTLEIQRTEQGDSAMYLCASNLASGYNEQFFGPGTRLTVL.

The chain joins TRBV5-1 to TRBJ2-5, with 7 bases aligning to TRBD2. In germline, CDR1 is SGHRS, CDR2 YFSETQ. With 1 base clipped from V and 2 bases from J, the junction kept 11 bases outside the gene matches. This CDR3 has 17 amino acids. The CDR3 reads CASSLITSVFFQETQYF. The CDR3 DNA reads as TGCGCCAGCAGCTTGATAACTAGCGTCTTCTTTCAAGAGACCCAGTACTTC. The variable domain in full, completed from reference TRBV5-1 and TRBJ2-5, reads KAGVTQTPRYLIKTRGQQVTLSCSPISGHRSVSWYQQTPGQGLQFLFEYFSETQRNKGNFPGRFSGRQFSNSRSEMNVSTLELGDSALYLCASSLITSVFFQETQYFGPGTRLLVL.

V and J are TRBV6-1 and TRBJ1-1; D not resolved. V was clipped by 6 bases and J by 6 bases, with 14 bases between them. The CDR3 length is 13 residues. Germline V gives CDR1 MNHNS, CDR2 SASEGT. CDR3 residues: CASSLNYFAEAFF. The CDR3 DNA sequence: TGTGCCAGCAGCCTCAATTACTTCGCTGAAGCTTTCTTT.

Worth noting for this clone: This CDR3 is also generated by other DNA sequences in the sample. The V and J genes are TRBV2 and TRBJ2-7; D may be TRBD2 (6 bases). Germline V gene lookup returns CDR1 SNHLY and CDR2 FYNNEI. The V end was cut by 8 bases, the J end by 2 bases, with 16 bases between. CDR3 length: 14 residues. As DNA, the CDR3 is TGTGCCAGCGGGGGGACGGGGCATCCCTACGAGCAGTACTTC. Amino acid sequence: CASGGTGHPYEQYF.

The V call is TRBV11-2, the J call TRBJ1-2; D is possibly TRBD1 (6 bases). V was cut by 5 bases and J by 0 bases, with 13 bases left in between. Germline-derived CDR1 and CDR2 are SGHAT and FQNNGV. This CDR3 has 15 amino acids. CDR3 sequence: CASSNHRATNYGYTF. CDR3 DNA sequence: TGTGCCAGCAGCAACCACAGGGCGACTAACTATGGCTACACCTTC.

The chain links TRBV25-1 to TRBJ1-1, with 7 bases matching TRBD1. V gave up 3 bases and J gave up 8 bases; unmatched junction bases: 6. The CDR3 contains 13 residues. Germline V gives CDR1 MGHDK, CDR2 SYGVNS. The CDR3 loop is CASSETGRAEAFF. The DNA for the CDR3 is TGTGCCAGCAGTGAGACAGGGAGAGCGGAAGCTTTCTTT.

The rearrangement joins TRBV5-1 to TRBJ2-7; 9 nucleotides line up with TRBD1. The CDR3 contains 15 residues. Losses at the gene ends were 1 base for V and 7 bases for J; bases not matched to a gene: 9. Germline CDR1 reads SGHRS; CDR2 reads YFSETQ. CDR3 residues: CASSLLQGASSEQYF. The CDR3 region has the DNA TGCGCCAGCAGCTTGCTACAGGGGGCGTCGAGTGAGCAGTACTTC.

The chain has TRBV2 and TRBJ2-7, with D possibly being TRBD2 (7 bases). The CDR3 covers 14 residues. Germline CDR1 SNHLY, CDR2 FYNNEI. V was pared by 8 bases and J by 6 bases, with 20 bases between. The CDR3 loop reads CASGGSGGGGEQYF. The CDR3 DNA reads TGTGCCAGCGGGGGGTCGGGGGGCGGCGGCGAGCAGTACTTC.